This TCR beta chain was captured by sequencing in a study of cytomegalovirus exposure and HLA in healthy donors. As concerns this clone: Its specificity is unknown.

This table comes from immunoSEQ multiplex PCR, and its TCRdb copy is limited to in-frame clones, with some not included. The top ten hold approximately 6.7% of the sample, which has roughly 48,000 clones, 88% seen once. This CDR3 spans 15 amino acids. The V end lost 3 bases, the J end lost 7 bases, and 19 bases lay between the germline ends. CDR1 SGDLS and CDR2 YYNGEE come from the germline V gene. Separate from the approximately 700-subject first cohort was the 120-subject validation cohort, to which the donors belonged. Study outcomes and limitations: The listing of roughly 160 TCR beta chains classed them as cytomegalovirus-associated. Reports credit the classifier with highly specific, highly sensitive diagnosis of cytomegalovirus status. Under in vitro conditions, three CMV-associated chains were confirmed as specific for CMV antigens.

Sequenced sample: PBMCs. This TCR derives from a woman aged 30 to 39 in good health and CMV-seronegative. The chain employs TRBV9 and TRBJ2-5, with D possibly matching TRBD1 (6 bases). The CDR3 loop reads CASSDDRLTRGTQYF. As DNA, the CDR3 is TGTGCCAGCAGCGACGACAGGCTAACCCGAGGGACCCAGTACTTC.